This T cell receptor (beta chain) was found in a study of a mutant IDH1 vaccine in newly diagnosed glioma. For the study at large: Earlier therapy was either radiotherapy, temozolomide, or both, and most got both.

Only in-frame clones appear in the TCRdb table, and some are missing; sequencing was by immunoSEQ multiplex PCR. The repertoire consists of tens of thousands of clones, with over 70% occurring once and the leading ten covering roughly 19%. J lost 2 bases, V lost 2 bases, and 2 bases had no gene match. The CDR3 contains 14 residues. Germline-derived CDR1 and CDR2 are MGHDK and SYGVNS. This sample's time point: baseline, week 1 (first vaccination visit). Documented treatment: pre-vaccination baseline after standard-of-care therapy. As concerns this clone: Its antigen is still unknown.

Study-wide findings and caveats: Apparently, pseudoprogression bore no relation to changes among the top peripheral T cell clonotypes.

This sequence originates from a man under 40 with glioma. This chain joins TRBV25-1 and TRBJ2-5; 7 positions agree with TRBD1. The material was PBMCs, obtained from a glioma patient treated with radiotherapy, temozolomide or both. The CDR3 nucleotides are TGTGCCAGCAGTGAACTGACAGGGCAAGAGACCCAGTACTTC. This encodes CASSELTGQETQYF.